Listed below are T cell receptor beta chains from one sample, sequenced in a study of blood T cell repertoires in COVID-19. The data were produced by immunoSEQ multiplex PCR, yet TCRdb's version contains in-frame clones alone and is incomplete. This sample carries 45,000 to 70,000 clones, roughly 87% of them seen once, and the ten largest clones take 20% to 25%. The sample comprised peripheral blood. Source of these receptors: a woman aged 80 or over with COVID-19, enrolled during active disease. The CDR3 runs from the conserved cysteine through the conserved F or W. The D gene is left open where the match is weak. Only part of the rows carry a size: once, few, many, or a class if the clone is expanded.

j_call clone_size d_call v_call cdr3_aa cdr3_nt
TRBJ1-4 medium-sized . TRBV12-2 CASRLVPREKLFF TGTGCAAGTCGCTTAGTTCCGAGGGAAAAACTGTTTTTT
TRBJ2-5 . . TRBV25-1 CASHGGFRETQYF TGTGCCAGCCATGGAGGGTTCCGAGAGACCCAGTACTTC
TRBJ2-5 . TRBD1 TRBV24-1 CATSRGQGDGTQYF TGTGCCACCAGTAGGGGACAGGGGGACGGGACCCAGTACTTC
TRBJ2-1 . TRBD1 TRBV10-3 CAISELGQGNDEQFF TGTGCCATCAGTGAACTGGGACAGGGTAACGATGAGCAGTTCTTC
TRBJ2-5 . . TRBV5-1 CASSSGGTQETQYF TGCGCCAGCAGCTCCGGAGGGACCCAAGAGACCCAGTACTTC
TRBJ1-2 once . TRBV5-4 CASSLAGGGYGYTF TGTGCCAGCAGCTTGGCCGGGGGGGGTTATGGCTACACCTTC
TRBJ2-7 . TRBD1 TRBV10-2 CASSPDRARSGEQYF TGCGCCAGCAGCCCGGACAGGGCCCGGTCGGGTGAGCAGTACTTC
TRBJ1-2 . . TRBV19 CASNPAPGSNYGYTF TGTGCCAGTAACCCGGCTCCGGGATCTAACTATGGCTACACCTTC
TRBJ1-1 . TRBD1 TRBV5-1 CASSPSGQENTEAFF TGCGCCAGCAGCCCCTCGGGACAGGAGAACACTGAAGCTTTCTTT
TRBJ2-5 . TRBD1 TRBV5-1 CASSSTGKGRETQYF TGCGCCAGCAGCTCGACAGGGAAGGGAAGAGAGACCCAGTACTTC
TRBJ1-6 once . TRBV5-6 CASAYIVDSNSPLHF TGTGCCAGCGCTTACATTGTGGACTCGAATTCACCCCTCCACTTT
TRBJ1-2 . . TRBV10-3 CAIRDFSGGYTF TGTGCCATCAGGGACTTTAGCGGTGGCTACACCTTC
TRBJ2-7 . . TRBV7-9 CASSSSSYEQYF TGTGCCAGCAGCTCTAGCTCCTACGAGCAGTACTTC
TRBJ2-1 . TRBD2 TRBV6-1 CASSEGGSGGPNEQFF TGTGCCAGCAGTGAAGGTGGTAGCGGGGGGCCCAATGAGCAGTTCTTC
TRBJ1-3 . TRBD1 TRBV6-5 CASSYSRTGGNTIYF TGTGCCAGCAGTTACTCGAGGACAGGGGGAAACACCATATATTTT
TRBJ1-2 . TRBD1 TRBV9 CASSGAGTGTGYTF TGTGCCAGCAGCGGAGCCGGGACAGGGACTGGCTACACCTTC
TRBJ2-1 . . TRBV6-5 CASRQSSYNEQFF TGTGCCAGCAGACAGAGCTCCTACAATGAGCAGTTCTTC
TRBJ2-1 . TRBD1 TRBV6-6 CASSYLTGGNEQFF TGTGCCAGCAGTTACCTCACAGGGGGCAATGAGCAGTTCTTC
TRBJ2-3 . TRBD1 TRBV5-1 CASSMGDRVKEDTQYF TGCGCCAGCAGCATGGGAGACAGGGTGAAGGAAGATACGCAGTATTTT
TRBJ2-3 . . TRBV12-3/TRBV12-4 CASRGGNTDTQYF TGTGCCAGTAGGGGCGGCAACACAGATACGCAGTATTTT
TRBJ2-5 . TRBD2 TRBV7-8 CASSSGSGGRKTQYF TGTGCCAGCAGCTCTGGTAGCGGGGGGCGCAAGACCCAGTACTTC
TRBJ2-1 once TRBD2 TRBV6-5 CASSYSGGAYNEQFF TGTGCCAGCAGTTACTCGGGGGGGGCCTACAATGAGCAGTTCTTC
TRBJ1-1 . . TRBV30 CAWRSIEAFF TGTGCCTGGAGAAGCATAGAAGCTTTCTTT
TRBJ1-1 . TRBD1 TRBV18 CASSPKTGDEAFF TGTGCCAGCTCACCCAAGACAGGGGATGAAGCTTTCTTT
TRBJ2-1 . TRBD2 TRBV15 CATSLRGEAYEQFF TGTGCCACCAGCTTGCGGGGGGAAGCATATGAGCAGTTCTTC
TRBJ1-3 once . TRBV2 CASSDFGQTGNTIYF TGTGCCAGCAGTGACTTTGGACAAACTGGAAACACCATATATTTT
TRBJ1-2 once . TRBV30 CASTRRGYGYTF TGTGCCTCTACTCGGAGGGGCTATGGCTACACCTTC
TRBJ1-1 . . TRBV7-9 CASSLGGEGTREAFF TGTGCCAGCAGCTTAGGCGGGGAGGGGACGAGGGAAGCTTTCTTT
TRBJ2-3 . . TRBV9 CASSVVPGGRDTQYF TGTGCCAGCAGCGTAGTGCCGGGGGGCCGGGATACGCAGTATTTT
TRBJ2-3 . TRBD2 TRBV6-2/TRBV6-3 CASSPSGLAGADTQYF TGTGCCAGCAGTCCATCGGGACTAGCGGGGGCAGATACGCAGTATTTT
TRBJ1-6 . . TRBV10-2 CASSESWTGTAINSPLHF TGCGCCAGCAGTGAGTCGTGGACCGGGACTGCCATTAATTCACCCCTCCACTTT
TRBJ1-2 . TRBD1 TRBV18 CASSADRGNGYTF TGTGCCAGCTCAGCGGACAGGGGGAATGGCTACACCTTC
TRBJ2-1 . . TRBV27 CASNPGGAAYNEQFF TGTGCCAGCAATCCCGGGGGAGCGGCCTACAATGAGCAGTTCTTC
TRBJ2-6 . . TRBV5-6 CASSSLQTGANVLTF TGTGCCAGCAGCTCTTTACAGACTGGGGCCAACGTCCTGACTTTC
TRBJ2-2 . . TRBV4-2 CASSPRVGNTGELFF TGTGCCAGCAGCCCCAGGGTGGGGAACACCGGGGAGCTGTTTTTT
TRBJ1-2 . TRBD1 TRBV2 CASSPGQGRNNYGYTF TGTGCCAGCAGCCCGGGACAGGGACGTAATAACTATGGCTACACCTTC
TRBJ2-1 . TRBD1 TRBV3-1/TRBV3-2 CASSQRGRGLKLQFF TGTGCCAGCAGCCAAAGGGGTAGGGGGCTCAAACTTCAGTTCTTC
TRBJ1-1 few . TRBV10-1 CASSEQVNTEAFF TGCGCCAGCAGTGAGCAGGTCAACACTGAAGCTTTCTTT
TRBJ2-5 . TRBD2 TRBV5-1 CASSLEGSGGPQETQYF TGCGCCAGCAGCTTGGAGGGTAGCGGGGGCCCTCAAGAGACCCAGTACTTC
TRBJ2-2 few . TRBV3-1/TRBV3-2 CASSRGARTGELFF TGTGCCAGCTCCCGGGGGGCGAGGACCGGGGAGCTGTTTTTT
TRBJ2-7 . TRBD1 TRBV6-5 CASKIRDRVSEQYF TGTGCCAGCAAGATCCGGGACAGGGTTTCCGAGCAGTACTTC
TRBJ2-7 . . TRBV5-6 CASSLEQGVKYEQYF TGTGCCAGCAGCTTGGAACAGGGAGTGAAATACGAGCAGTACTTC
TRBJ2-5 . . TRBV6-4 CASSRPYHQETQYF TGTGCCAGCAGTCGCCCCTACCACCAAGAGACCCAGTACTTC
TRBJ1-3 . . TRBV5-6 CASSLEGLLSGNTIYF TGTGCCAGCAGCTTGGAAGGACTCCTCTCTGGAAACACCATATATTTT